The rows below give T cell receptor beta chains drawn from one sample of a study of identical twins. TCRdb reprocessed the 5' RACE reads with MiXCR, giving one entry per CDR3 protein. The sample lists roughly 250,000 distinct CDR3 sequences, over 12% occurring once. The sample was memory (CD45RO+) T cells sorted from blood. The receptors shown here come from a woman aged 18-30 years in good health. Both conserved end residues are part of each CDR3. A D gene is named only where the DNA matches it firmly. Not every row has a clone size; where given, it reads once, few, many or a size class.

d_call j_call clone_size v_call cdr3_aa cdr3_nt
NA TRBJ2-3 NA TRBV5-6 CASSLIQGTFDTQYF TGTGCCAGCAGCTTGATCCAGGGGACCTTTGATACGCAGTATTTT
NA TRBJ1-1 NA TRBV5-1 CASARPSGVTEAFF TGCGCCAGCGCCCGGCCATCAGGGGTCACTGAAGCTTTCTTT
NA TRBJ1-1 NA TRBV20-1 CSARGEGGTEAFF TGCAGTGCTAGGGGGGAAGGAGGCACTGAAGCTTTCTTT
TRBD2 TRBJ2-2 few TRBV6-5 CASSYRRGGGTGELFF TGTGCCAGCAGTTACCGGCGGGGGGGCGGCACCGGGGAGCTGTTTTTT
NA TRBJ2-1 many TRBV7-2 CASSASSYNEQFF TGTGCCAGCAGTGCTAGCTCCTACAATGAGCAGTTCTTC
NA TRBJ2-3 few TRBV5-1 CASSLGSKGFADTQYF TGCGCCAGCAGCTTGGGAAGTAAGGGTTTCGCAGATACGCAGTATTTT
TRBD2 TRBJ2-3 NA TRBV12-3/TRBV12-4 CASSFSGGTDTQYF TGTGCCAGCAGTTTCAGCGGGGGGACAGATACGCAGTATTTT
TRBD1 TRBJ2-7 many TRBV12-5 CASGWDRGYEQYF TGTGCTAGTGGTTGGGACAGGGGATACGAGCAGTACTTC
NA TRBJ1-2 NA TRBV20-1 CSALHQSESNYGYTF TGCAGTGCCCTTCATCAGTCCGAGTCAAACTATGGCTACACCTTC
NA TRBJ2-1 NA TRBV7-7 CASSGGRDNEQFF TGTGCCAGCAGCGGCGGCAGGGACAATGAGCAGTTCTTC
NA TRBJ1-4 few TRBV5-8 CASSVRGGFATNEKLFF TGTGCCAGCAGCGTCCGGGGAGGATTTGCAACTAATGAAAAACTGTTTTTT
NA TRBJ2-6 few TRBV5-1 CASSLALDSGANVLTF TGCGCCAGCAGCTTGGCTCTCGACTCTGGGGCCAACGTCCTGACTTTC
NA TRBJ2-2 NA TRBV5-4 CASTNVRGENTGELFF TGTGCCAGCACCAACGTCAGGGGCGAAAACACCGGGGAGCTGTTTTTT